Presented here are 3 T cell receptor beta chains from one specimen sequenced in a study of immune heterogeneity within non-small cell lung tumors. Bulk tumor genomic DNA constituted the template, at around 600 ng per sample. Surgeons took several biopsies per primary tumor, spaced far apart, during surgery. Undergoing curative surgery were patients whose non-small cell lung cancer was untreated and newly diagnosed. Multiplex PCR (32 V and 13 J primers) was used to amplify the TCR beta CDR3. MiXCR, applied by TCRdb to the multiplex PCR reads, yields one record per CDR3 protein. The profile covers roughly 13,000 distinct CDR3 sequences, with 22% appearing a single time and 4.6% taken by the ten largest. Source material: lung tumor tissue. The receptor set was obtained from a man between 60 and 75 years old with non-small cell lung cancer.

Sample share makes this clonotype medium-sized. The genes are TRBV27 and TRBJ1-3, with TRBD1 matching over 9 bases. With V trimmed by 6 bases and J by 7 bases, 10 bases remained unmatched. The CDR3 contains 15 residues. Germline assignment: CDR1 MNHEY and CDR2 SMNVEV (reference sequence). The CDR3 coding sequence is TGTGCCAGCAGCCCGGGGACAGGGATGCCGAACACCATATATTTT. It encodes CASSPGTGMPNTIYF.

This chain connects TRBV30 to TRBJ2-1; maybe TRBD1 (5 bases). The germline V gene encodes CDR1 GTSNPN and CDR2 SVGIG (reference sequence). The CDR3 contains 11 residues. V was pared by 8 bases and J by 4 bases, with 9 bases between. CDR3 in amino acids: CALRGYNEQFF. In DNA, the CDR3 is TGTGCCCTAAGGGGATACAATGAGCAGTTCTTC.

By frequency in the sample, this clonotype is medium-sized (0.01 to 0.1%). This chain uses TRBV15 with TRBJ2-7; no firm D call. CDR3 length: 17 amino acids. The V gene lost 5 bases and the J gene lost 2 bases, with 22 bases spanning the gap. CDR1 is LNHNV, CDR2 YYDKDF, per germline (reference sequence). The CDR3 sequence is CATSEVGSGQTTYEQYF. CDR3 sequence (DNA): TGTGCCACCAGCGAAGTAGGCAGTGGGCAGACGACCTACGAGCAGTACTTC.